The 7 T cell receptor beta chains below were found in one sample sequenced in a study of metastatic and nonmetastatic thyroid tumors. TCRdb re-processed the PCR reads through MiXCR. Among just over 15,000 clones listed, 23% were seen once. Among the patients, none had received any treatment before thyroid surgery. The sample consisted of tumor tissue. The receptor source for this set is a female donor with papillary thyroid cancer or a benign thyroid nodule (not recorded which). Some clones in this sample may be carry-over from other donors' samples.

The chain is built from TRBV27 and TRBJ2-7; 12 nucleotides match TRBD2. The CDR3 totals 16 residues. The junction had 9 bases not matched to a gene; V was cut back by 6 bases and J by 3 bases. Germline V CDR1 and CDR2: MNHEY, SMNVEV (reference sequence). CDR3 region: CASSILAGGISYEQYF. CDR3 DNA: TGTGCCAGCAGCATCCTAGCGGGAGGGATCAGCTACGAGCAGTACTTC.

The CDR3 DNA is TGTGCCAGCAGTTTCCGACGGACCGGTGGGACCCAGTACTTC. This encodes CASSFRRTGGTQYF. The chain couples TRBV27 to TRBJ2-5, with no clear D. The CDR3 contains 14 residues. The germline V gene encodes CDR1 MNHEY and CDR2 SMNVEV (reference sequence). The ends were cut back, 3 bases at V and 7 bases at J, with 15 bases in the middle.

V gene TRBV4-1 combines with J gene TRBJ1-6, with TRBD1 identical over 8 bases. V shed 1 base, J shed 5 bases, and the junction held 7 bases outside the gene matches. CDR1 and CDR2 (germline): MGHRA, YSYEKL. The CDR3 runs 17 residues. In DNA, the CDR3 is TGCGCCAGCAGCCAAGGAACCCGGGACAGGAATAATTCACCCCTCCACTTT. Its translation: CASSQGTRDRNNSPLHF.

In its sample, this clone was seen many times. The J gene is TRBJ2-3, the V gene TRBV29-1; TRBD2 aligns across 8 bases. Germline V gene sequence: CDR1 SQVTM, CDR2 ANQGSEA. J was trimmed by 2 bases and V by 3 bases; bases with no gene match: 4. This CDR3 has 14 amino acids. The CDR3 DNA is TGCAGCGTTGATTTGACTAGCGACACAGATACGCAGTATTTT. This sequence encodes CSVDLTSDTDTQYF.

The J gene is TRBJ2-1, the V gene TRBV6-6; 11 bases line up with TRBD1. The J call could be wrong; TRBJ2-7 is a better fit for the DNA end. Looked up from germline, CDR1 is MNHNY and CDR2 is SVGAGI (reference sequence). This CDR3 is built from 15 residues. CDR3 loop: CASSYPGQGAYEQYF. The CDR3 coding sequence is TGTGCCAGCAGTTATCCGGGACAGGGGGCCTACGAGCAGTACTTC.

The chain is built from TRBV28 and TRBJ2-1, with 13 bases that match TRBD2. Germline V gene sequence: CDR1 MDHEN, CDR2 SYDVKM. Unmatched junction bases numbered 7, after V lost 5 bases and J lost 9 bases. This CDR3 region has 15 residues. The CDR3 sequence: CASSMPGLAGTEQFF. DNA of the CDR3: TGTGCCAGCAGTATGCCGGGACTAGCGGGAACTGAGCAGTTCTTC.

Note on this clone: Sequence at one end of the junction differs from germline and may be a read error. The CDR3 region has the DNA TGTGCCAGCACCTCAGACACCGTGGAGCTGTTTTTT. Translated: CASTSDTVELFF. The chain employs TRBV11-2 and TRBJ2-2; D not resolved. CDR3 length: 12 amino acids. Germline CDR1 reads SGHAT; CDR2 reads FQNNGV.